This T cell receptor beta chain is from a study of T cell responses to AZD1222 COVID-19 vaccine. Germline values: CDR1 MDHEN, CDR2 SYDVKM. With 3 bases clipped from V and 0 bases from J, the junction kept 4 bases outside the gene matches. This CDR3 has 16 amino acids. Sequenced by immunoSEQ multiplex PCR; TCRdb stores in-frame clones only, minus some. Among over 120,000 clones listed, 92% were seen once. This material consisted of peripheral blood, taken 28 days after the second AZD1222 dose. The clonotype was recovered from an adult who received the AZD1222 COVID-19 vaccine. The V and J genes are TRBV28 and TRBJ2-2; the match to TRBD1 covers 7 bases. CDR3 residues: CASSFHGTANTGELFF. The CDR3 nucleotides read TGTGCCAGCAGTTTTCATGGGACAGCGAACACCGGGGAGCTGTTTTTT.